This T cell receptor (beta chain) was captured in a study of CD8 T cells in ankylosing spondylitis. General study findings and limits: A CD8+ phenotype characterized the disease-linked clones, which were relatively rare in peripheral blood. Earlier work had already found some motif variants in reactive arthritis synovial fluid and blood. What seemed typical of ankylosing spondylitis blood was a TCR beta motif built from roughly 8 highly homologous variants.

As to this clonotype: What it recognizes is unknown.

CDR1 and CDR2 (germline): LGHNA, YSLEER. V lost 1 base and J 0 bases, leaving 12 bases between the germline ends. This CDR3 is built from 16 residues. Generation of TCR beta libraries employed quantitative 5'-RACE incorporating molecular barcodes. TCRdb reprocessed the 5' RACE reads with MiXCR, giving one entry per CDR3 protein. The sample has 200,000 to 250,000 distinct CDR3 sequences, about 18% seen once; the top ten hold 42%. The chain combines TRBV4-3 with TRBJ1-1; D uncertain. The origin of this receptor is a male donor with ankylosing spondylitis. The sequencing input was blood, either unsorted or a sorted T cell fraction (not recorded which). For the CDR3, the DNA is TGCGCCAGCAGCCAAGGAACAGCCCCCATGAACACTGAAGCTTTCTTT. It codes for CASSQGTAPMNTEAFF.